These 27 T cell receptor beta chains share one sample of origin, sequenced in a study of spatial heterogeneity in lung cancer. As for time point: sample taken at primary tumor resection. TCRdb used MiXCR to reprocess the 5' RACE reads, holding one entry per CDR3 protein. This sample has roughly 80,000 distinct CDR3 sequences; 8% occur once, and the top ten carry approximately 6.3%. The source was PBMCs, collected at surgery. The receptor set was obtained from a male donor with early-stage non-small cell lung cancer.

This rearrangement joins TRBV5-5 to TRBJ2-7, with a possible D match to TRBD2 (5 bases). Looked up from germline, CDR1 is SGHKS and CDR2 is YYEKEE (reference sequence). The CDR3 consists of 13 residues. Between the trimmed V and J ends, which lost 0 bases and 7 bases, there was a span of 11 bases. CDR3 sequence: CASSLGQEGEQYF. In DNA form, the CDR3 reads TGTGCCAGCAGCTTGGGACAAGAGGGTGAGCAGTACTTC.

The table lists this clonotype with many counts. The chain couples TRBV12-3 or TRBV12-4 to TRBJ2-7; TRBD2 is a possible D gene (5 bases). V lost 3 bases and J lost 7, with 16 bases in between. The CDR3 length is 14 residues. This chain's CDR3 is CASSFSGPTNEQYF. CDR3 bases: TGTGCCAGCAGTTTCAGCGGTCCCACAAATGAGCAGTACTTC.

This clonotype was picked up many times. This rearrangement joins TRBV5-1 to TRBJ1-2; D is uncertain. Germline lookup yields CDR1 SGHRS and CDR2 YFSETQ. This CDR3 has 14 amino acids. V gave up 5 bases and J gave up 3 bases, with 14 bases separating them. CDR3 in amino acids: CASSSRTDYYGYTF. In DNA form, the CDR3 reads TGCGCCAGCAGTTCCAGGACGGACTACTATGGCTACACCTTC.

This clonotype came up many times. The CDR3 bases are TGTGCCAGCAGCCAAGGGAGAGTAGACTATGGCTACACCTTC. Translation: CASSQGRVDYGYTF. The chain combines TRBV3-1 with TRBJ1-2; no clear D gene. V was pared by 1 base and J by 3 bases, with 9 bases between. Per germline, CDR1 LGHDT and CDR2 YNNKEL (reference sequence). This CDR3 has 14 residues.

This clonotype was recorded at least ten times. V and J are TRBV29-1 and TRBJ1-2; TRBD1 is a possible D gene (5 bases). V was clipped by 7 bases and J by 10 bases, with 16 bases between them. CDR1 and CDR2 (germline): SQVTM, ANQGSEA. The CDR3 loop spans 11 amino acids. The CDR3 DNA reads TGCAGCGGGGGCCAAGGGGCATACTACACCTTC. This sequence encodes CSGGQGAYYTF.

Only a few counts were recorded for this clonotype. V gene TRBV20-1 combines with J gene TRBJ2-3; D unclear. Between the trimmed V and J ends, which lost 6 bases and 0 bases, there was a span of 10 bases. This CDR3 is built from 13 residues. CDR1 and CDR2 (germline): DFQATT, SNEGSKA (reference sequence). CDR3 residues: CSALVTSTDTQYF. The DNA for the CDR3 is TGCAGTGCCCTGGTGACTAGCACAGATACGCAGTATTTT.

The sample holds many counts of this clonotype. The rearrangement uses TRBV20-1 and TRBJ2-3; a weak D match, TRBD2 (5 bases). The CDR3 is 13 amino acids. The ends were cut back, 5 bases at V and 5 bases at J, with 14 bases in the middle. CDR1 and CDR2 from the germline V gene are DFQATT and SNEGSKA (reference sequence). For the CDR3, the DNA is TGCAGTGCTCATGGACCCGAGGGAGATACGCAGTATTTT. Amino acid sequence: CSAHGPEGDTQYF.

In this sample, this clonotype turned up a few times. This rearrangement joins TRBV20-1 to TRBJ2-4; D might be TRBD1 (6 bases). Deletions cut 0 bases from V and 2 bases from J, with 29 bases between. CDR1 is DFQATT, CDR2 SNEGSKA, per germline (reference sequence). The CDR3 is made up of 21 amino acids. The CDR3 spells CSAREGVMGALGPLSKNIQYF. CDR3 sequence (DNA): TGCAGTGCTAGAGAAGGGGTTATGGGGGCGCTCGGCCCCCTGTCCAAAAACATTCAGTACTTC.

This clonotype was seen at least ten times. The J gene is TRBJ2-2, the V gene TRBV30; D is possibly TRBD2 (5 bases). The CDR3 sequence is 15 residues long. CDR1 and CDR2 from the germline V gene are GTSNPN and SVGIG (reference sequence). Trimming took off 4 bases at V and 6 bases at J, with 18 bases between the two ends. CDR3 bases: TGTGCCTGGATGATAGGTAGCTGGGAGCCCGGGGAGCTGTTTTTT. It encodes CAWMIGSWEPGELFF. The variable domain in full, with the rest retrieved from reference TRBV30 and TRBJ2-2, is SQTIHQWPATLVQPVGSPLSLECTVEGTSNPNLYWYRQAAGRGLQLLFYSVGIGQISSEVPQNLSASRPQDRQFILSSKKLLLSDSGFYLCAWMIGSWEPGELFFGEGSRLTVL.

This clonotype has ten or more counts. V gene TRBV10-3 combines with J gene TRBJ2-3, with D unclear. CDR3 length: 13 amino acids. V was shortened by 8 bases and J by 2 bases, with 11 bases between the two germline ends. Per the germline V gene, CDR1 is ENHRY and CDR2 is SYGVKD. In DNA, the CDR3 is TGTGCCATCGATGGCGATGCCACAGATACGCAGTATTTT. This translates into CAIDGDATDTQYF.

The rearrangement joins TRBV30 to TRBJ1-1; 11 bases align to TRBD1. V lost 5 bases, J lost 10 bases, and 9 bases stayed unmatched. There are 13 residues in the CDR3. The germline V gene encodes CDR1 GTSNPN and CDR2 SVGIG (reference sequence). The CDR3 nucleotides are TGTGCCTGGGTTTGGGACAGGGGGTCGGGAGCTTTCTTT. Protein sequence: CAWVWDRGSGAFF.

The chain joins TRBV13 to TRBJ2-2; 10 bases match TRBD2. The junction had 5 bases not matched to a gene; V was cut back by 7 bases and J by 0 bases. Germline V gene data show CDR1 as PRHDT and CDR2 as FYEKMQ (reference sequence). This CDR3 comprises 16 residues. For the CDR3, the DNA is TGTGCCAGCACCTCAGGACTAGCGGCGAACACCGGGGAGCTGTTTTTT. Translation gives CASTSGLAANTGELFF. Looking up the rest from reference TRBV13 and TRBJ2-2 gives the full variable domain: AAGVIQSPRHLIKEKRETATLKCYPIPRHDTVYWYQQGPGQDPQFLISFYEKMQSDKGSIPDRFSAQQFSDYHSELNMSSLELGDSALYFCASTSGLAANTGELFFGEGSRLTVL.

Many counts were recorded for this clonotype. V is TRBV7-8 and J is TRBJ1-1, with D unclear. Trimming took off 1 base at V and 3 bases at J, with 6 bases between the two ends. In germline, CDR1 is SGHVS, CDR2 FQNEAQ. The CDR3 has 13 residues. CDR3 DNA sequence: TGTGCCAGCAGCTTAGTCCGGGACACTGAAGCTTTCTTT. Protein product: CASSLVRDTEAFF.

The table lists this clonotype with many counts. V usage is TRBV2 and J usage is TRBJ1-1, with D uncertain. The germline V gene encodes CDR1 SNHLY and CDR2 FYNNEI. The V end lost 11 bases, the J end lost 0 bases, and 13 bases lay between the germline ends. The CDR3 spans 13 residues. The chain's CDR3 is CAAAAELNTEAFF. The CDR3 coding sequence is TGTGCCGCAGCGGCAGAGTTGAACACTGAAGCTTTCTTT.

This clonotype appeared many times. V usage is TRBV29-1 and J usage is TRBJ1-2, with a weak D call TRBD1 (5 bases). Trimming cost V 3 bases and J 7 bases, with 15 bases left between them. The CDR3 totals 13 residues. CDR1 is SQVTM, CDR2 ANQGSEA, per germline. CDR3 in amino acids: CSVDQGLESGYTF. The CDR3 nucleotides are TGCAGCGTTGACCAGGGCCTGGAGAGTGGCTACACCTTC.

There are a few counts of this clonotype. The gene calls are TRBV30 and TRBJ1-1; no clear D. The CDR3 spans 13 residues. Trimming cost V 4 bases and J 3 bases, with 12 bases left between them. CDR1 and CDR2 (germline): GTSNPN, SVGIG (reference sequence). CDR3 protein: CAWTKLWDTEAFF. CDR3 DNA sequence: TGTGCCTGGACAAAATTATGGGACACTGAAGCTTTCTTT.

This clonotype was counted many times. The chain is built from TRBV28 and TRBJ2-5, with 11 bases aligning to TRBD2. The germline V gene has CDR1 MDHEN and CDR2 SYDVKM. The CDR3 is made up of 16 amino acids. J was trimmed by 4 bases and V by 6 bases; bases with no gene match: 10. In nucleotides, the CDR3 is TGTGCCAGCAGAACCCCCGCCCTAGCGGGAGGAGAGACCCAGTACTTC. It specifies CASRTPALAGGETQYF.

J is TRBJ2-1 and V is TRBV3-1, with 7 nucleotides matching TRBD1. After removal of 4 bases from V and 2 bases from J, the junction contained 2 bases not matched to a gene. Per the germline V gene, CDR1 is LGHDT and CDR2 is YNNKEL (reference sequence). This CDR3 comprises 14 residues. This CDR3 is CASSPGTAYNEQFF. CDR3 coding DNA: TGTGCCAGCAGCCCGGGGACAGCCTACAATGAGCAGTTCTTC.

This clonotype came up a few times. The chain carries TRBV10-3 and TRBJ2-3; 8 nucleotides line up with TRBD2. Germline-derived CDR1 and CDR2 are ENHRY and SYGVKD. The ends lost 6 bases at V and 5 bases at J; junction bases unmatched: 7. The CDR3 is 14 residues long. The CDR3 loop is CAIRPGLAGDTQYF. CDR3 DNA: TGTGCCATCAGGCCGGGGCTAGCGGGAGATACGCAGTATTTT.

The chain combines TRBV30 with TRBJ1-2; D remains unclear. Germline CDR1 reads GTSNPN; CDR2 reads SVGIG (reference sequence). CDR3 length: 17 amino acids. Deletions cut 4 bases from V and 8 bases from J, with 29 bases between. The CDR3 DNA reads as TGTGCCTGGATTACGGGCAGGACCTTAGACGTCCTAACGGGCTACACCTTC. Translating it yields CAWITGRTLDVLTGYTF. Combining the CDR3 with reference TRBV30 and TRBJ1-2 gives the whole variable domain SQTIHQWPATLVQPVGSPLSLECTVEGTSNPNLYWYRQAAGRGLQLLFYSVGIGQISSEVPQNLSASRPQDRQFILSSKKLLLSDSGFYLCAWITGRTLDVLTGYTFGSGTRLTVV.

Many counts were recorded for this clonotype. The chain employs TRBV27 and TRBJ1-1, with D possibly being TRBD1 (6 bases). Germline V lookup: CDR1 MNHEY, CDR2 SMNVEV (reference sequence). The CDR3 extends over 14 amino acids. The V and J ends lost 5 bases and 7 bases respectively, with 17 bases between them. The CDR3 here is CASSPKGGLGEAFF. Written as DNA, the CDR3 is TGTGCCAGCAGTCCGAAAGGGGGGCTGGGTGAAGCTTTCTTT.

This clonotype was picked up a small number of times. V usage is TRBV12-3 or TRBV12-4 and J usage is TRBJ2-3; TRBD2 might be the D (5 bases). The V and J ends lost 5 bases and 8 bases respectively, with 20 bases between them. The CDR3 extends over 15 amino acids. CDR3 residues: CASSITREKMGTQYF. The CDR3 DNA reads TGTGCCAGCAGTATTACGAGGGAAAAGATGGGTACGCAGTATTTT.

This chain connects TRBV20-1 to TRBJ1-6, with 10 bases fitting TRBD1. The CDR3 runs to 14 residues. Per the germline V gene, CDR1 is DFQATT and CDR2 is SNEGSKA (reference sequence). V gave up 1 base and J gave up 8 bases; unmatched junction bases: 2. The CDR3 loop reads CSARGQGAYSPLHF. The CDR3 coding sequence is TGCAGTGCTAGAGGACAGGGGGCATATTCACCCCTCCACTTT.

This clonotype was counted many times. The rearrangement uses TRBV12-3 or TRBV12-4 and TRBJ2-5; D is unresolved. The germline V and J ends were trimmed by 3 bases and 5 bases, with 19 bases remaining between them. This CDR3 has 16 amino acids. This CDR3 is CASSFDGSARLETQYF. The CDR3, as DNA: TGTGCCAGCAGTTTTGATGGCAGTGCTCGACTTGAGACCCAGTACTTC.

This clonotype showed up many times. The rearrangement links TRBV11-3 to TRBJ2-1; 10 nucleotides agree with TRBD2. Looked up from germline, CDR1 is SGHNT and CDR2 is YENEEA. This CDR3 has 14 amino acids. Trimming cost V 6 bases and J 8 bases; bases outside gene matches: 7. CDR3 sequence reads: CASRPTSGTYEQFF. In DNA, the CDR3 is TGTGCCAGCAGGCCTACTAGCGGGACCTATGAGCAGTTCTTC. The complete variable domain, with remaining parts taken from reference TRBV11-3 and TRBJ2-1, reads EAGVVQSPRYKIIEKKQPVAFWCNPISGHNTLYWYLQNLGQGPELLIRYENEEAVDDSQLPKDRFSAERLKGVDSTLKIQPAELGDSAVYLCASRPTSGTYEQFFGPGTRLTVL.

Ten or more counts support this clonotype. The CDR3 here is CASSLDYRGNTEAFF. Written as DNA, the CDR3 is TGTGCCAGCAGCTTAGATTACAGGGGGAACACTGAAGCTTTCTTT. The chain couples TRBV7-2 to TRBJ1-1; 7 nucleotides align to TRBD1. The V and J ends lost 1 base and 1 base, in that order; junction bases with no gene match: 3. The CDR3 extends over 15 amino acids. Germline V gene sequence: CDR1 SGHTA, CDR2 FQGNSA.

This clonotype was found many times. The chain couples TRBV20-1 to TRBJ2-1; no clear D. The CDR3 spans 14 residues. Germline V gives CDR1 DFQATT, CDR2 SNEGSKA (reference sequence). The V end lost 3 bases, the J end lost 3 bases, and 12 bases lay between the germline ends. The CDR3 nucleotides read TGCAGTGCTAGGACGACGAGCTTCTACAATGAGCAGTTCTTC. It translates to CSARTTSFYNEQFF.